This T cell receptor beta chain was retrieved from a study of beta chain features in type 1 diabetes. cDNA synthesis used the whole RNA isolate, giving expressed TCRB sequences. Sequenced naive, central memory and regulatory T cell samples produced an average of about 3.57 million reads. This table comes from immunoSEQ multiplex PCR, and its TCRdb copy is limited to in-frame clones, with some not included. The table shows 550,000 to 850,000 clones, with roughly 12% occurring only once. Germline V CDR1 and CDR2: SGHDT, YYEEEE. Losses at the gene ends were 6 bases for V and 3 bases for J; bases not matched to a gene: 8. The CDR3 covers 16 residues. Study results and limitations: Shortening of TCRB CDR3s, moderate but significant, appeared in all four CD4+ subsets of Type 1 diabetes patients. Although PCR might favor shorter templates, it would do so equally in patients and controls.

Researchers reported sorting CD4+ naive, central memory, regulatory and stem cell-like memory cells via CD45RO/CCR7/CD25/CD127/CD95/CD27. Notes on this clone: What it recognizes is unknown.

This sequence originates from a man aged 18 to 29 with type 1 diabetes. The rearrangement joins TRBV5-6 to TRBJ1-6; 8 bases are a match to TRBD1. The sample comprised naive CD4+ T cells from blood. CDR3 sequence: CASTADRGIYNSPLHF. The CDR3 coding sequence is TGTGCCAGCACCGCAGACAGGGGAATCTATAATTCACCCCTCCACTTT.